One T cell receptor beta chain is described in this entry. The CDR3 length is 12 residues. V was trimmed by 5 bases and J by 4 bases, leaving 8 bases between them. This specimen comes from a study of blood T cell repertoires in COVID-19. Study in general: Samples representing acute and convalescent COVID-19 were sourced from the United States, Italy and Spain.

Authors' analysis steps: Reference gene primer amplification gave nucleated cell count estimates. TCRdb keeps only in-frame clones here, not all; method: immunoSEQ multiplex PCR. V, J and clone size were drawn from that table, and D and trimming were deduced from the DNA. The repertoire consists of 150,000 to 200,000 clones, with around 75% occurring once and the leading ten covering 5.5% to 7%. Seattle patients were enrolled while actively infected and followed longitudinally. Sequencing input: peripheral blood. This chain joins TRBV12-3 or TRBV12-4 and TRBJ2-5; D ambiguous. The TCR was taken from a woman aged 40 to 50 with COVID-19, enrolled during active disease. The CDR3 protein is CASSHLRETQYF. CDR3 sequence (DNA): TGTGCCAGCAGTCACCTTAGAGAGACCCAGTACTTC.